Here is one TCR beta chain with its context. The CDR3 is made up of 12 amino acids. Trimming took 8 bases from V and 5 from J; bases not matched to a gene: 3. Germline V gene lookup returns CDR1 KGHDR and CDR2 SFDVKD. Generated by immunoSEQ multiplex PCR, the TCRdb table keeps only in-frame clones and is missing some. The sample carries about 77,000 clones, 90% recorded once. This specimen belongs to a study of blood T cell repertoires in COVID-19. The TCR sequence derives from an elderly woman with active or convalescent COVID-19. Source material: peripheral blood. The chain uses TRBV24-1 and TRBJ2-5; TRBD2 matches at 8 bases. CDR3 amino acids: CATNSGTETQYF. CDR3 DNA: TGTGCCACCAATAGCGGGACGGAGACCCAGTACTTC.